The next 3 T cell receptor beta chains were all read from a single sample in a study of blood T cell repertoires in COVID-19. Clones were read by immunoSEQ multiplex PCR, and TCRdb kept only the in-frame ones, dropping some. The repertoire holds roughly 290,000 clones, approximately 91% seen once, with 1.5% to 2% in the top ten. Sequencing used PBMCs or T cells enriched from blood (not recorded which). These TCRs come from a woman between 40 and 50 years old who had recovered from COVID-19.

This clone was counted only a few times. J is TRBJ2-1 and V is TRBV24-1, with D possibly matching TRBD1 (6 bases). V was shortened by 9 bases and J by 4 bases, with 12 bases between the two germline ends. The germline V gene encodes CDR1 KGHDR and CDR2 SFDVKD. The CDR3 has 13 residues. The CDR3 reads CATVRTAYNEQFF. CDR3 coding DNA: TGTGCCACCGTAAGGACAGCATACAATGAGCAGTTCTTC.

The chain is built from TRBV7-2 and TRBJ1-6; 7 positions agree with TRBD1. Germline CDR1 SGHTA, CDR2 FQGNSA. V gave up 1 base and J gave up 6 bases; unmatched junction bases: 6. The CDR3 is made up of 16 amino acids. The CDR3 DNA reads as TGTGCCAGCAGCTTAGGACAGGGCCATCCTAATTCACCCCTCCACTTT. Amino acid sequence: CASSLGQGHPNSPLHF.

As regards this clone: The junction departs from the called germline gene at one end, perhaps through a read error. The sample has other DNA sequences that encode this CDR3 too. V gene TRBV14 combines with J gene TRBJ2-3, with D maybe TRBD1 (6 bases). The CDR3 covers 16 residues. Germline V gives CDR1 SGHDN, CDR2 FVKESK. CDR3 nucleotide sequence: TGTGCCAGCAGCCAACTCCAGGGGCAACGCACAGATACACAGTATTTT. Amino acid sequence: CASSQLQGQRTDTQYF. The whole variable domain, filled in from reference TRBV14 and TRBJ2-3, reads EAGVTQFPSHSVIEKGQTVTLRCDPISGHDNLYWYRRVMGKEIKFLLHFVKESKQDESGMPNNRFLAERTGGTYSTLKVQPAELEDSGVYFCASSQLQGQRTDTQYFGPGTRLTVL.